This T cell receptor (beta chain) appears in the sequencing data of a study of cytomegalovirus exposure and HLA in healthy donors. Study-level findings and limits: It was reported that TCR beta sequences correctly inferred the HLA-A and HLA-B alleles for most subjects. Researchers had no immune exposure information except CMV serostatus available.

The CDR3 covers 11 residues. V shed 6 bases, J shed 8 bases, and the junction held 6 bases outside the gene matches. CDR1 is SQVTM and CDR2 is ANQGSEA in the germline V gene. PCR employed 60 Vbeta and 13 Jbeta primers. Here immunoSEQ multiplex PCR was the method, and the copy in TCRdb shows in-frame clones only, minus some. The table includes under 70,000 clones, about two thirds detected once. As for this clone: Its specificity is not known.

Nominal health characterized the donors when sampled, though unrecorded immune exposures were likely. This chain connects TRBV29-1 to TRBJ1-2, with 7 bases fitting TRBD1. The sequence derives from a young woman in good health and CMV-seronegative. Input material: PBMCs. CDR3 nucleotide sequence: TGCAGCGTCCCCTCAGGGGGGGGCTACACCTTC. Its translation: CSVPSGGGYTF.